This is a list of T cell receptor beta chains from one sample in a study of early T cells in non-severe SARS-CoV-2 infection. TCRdb fed the 5' RACE reads into MiXCR, producing one record per CDR3 protein. The table has around 83,000 distinct CDR3 sequences, under 11% seen once. Sequencing used whole blood, obtained at baseline. These receptors came from an adult who was a healthcare worker with PCR-confirmed SARS-CoV-2 infection or an uninfected control (not recorded which). Both conserved end residues are part of each CDR3. The order of the fields is J gene, D gene, clone size, V gene, CDR3 length, CDR3 protein, CDR3 DNA. The D gene is left open where the match is weak. Where a row states a size, it is once, few, many or the class of an expanded clone; other rows omit it.

j_gene: TRBJ2-7
d_gene: NA
abundance: NA
v_gene: TRBV5-1
len: 14
CDR3aa: CASSGVGHSYEQYF
CDR3nt: TGCGCCAGCAGCGGGGTGGGACACTCCTACGAGCAGTACTTC

j_gene: TRBJ2-5
d_gene: NA
abundance: few
v_gene: TRBV28
len: 14
CDR3aa: CASSLGRRGETQYF
CDR3nt: TGTGCCAGCAGTTTAGGTCGAAGAGGAGAGACCCAGTACTTC

j_gene: TRBJ1-1
d_gene: NA
abundance: NA
v_gene: TRBV19
len: 14
CDR3aa: CATQQTDLNTEAFF
CDR3nt: TGTGCCACCCAGCAGACAGATTTGAACACTGAAGCTTTCTTT

j_gene: TRBJ2-1
d_gene: NA
abundance: many
v_gene: TRBV29-1
len: 10
CDR3aa: CSVVDNEQFF
CDR3nt: TGCAGCGTTGTGGACAATGAGCAGTTCTTC

j_gene: TRBJ1-4
d_gene: NA
abundance: NA
v_gene: TRBV6-2/TRBV6-3
len: 15
CDR3aa: CASSTHTEWNEKLFF
CDR3nt: TGTGCCAGCAGTACCCACACAGAATGGAATGAAAAACTGTTTTTT

j_gene: TRBJ1-4
d_gene: NA
abundance: few
v_gene: TRBV29-1
len: 13
CDR3aa: CSVENGVEEKLFF
CDR3nt: TGCAGCGTTGAAAATGGAGTGGAGGAAAAACTGTTTTTT

j_gene: TRBJ1-1
d_gene: TRBD1
abundance: NA
v_gene: TRBV10-3
len: 15
CDR3aa: CAISRGQRMNTEAFF
CDR3nt: TGTGCCATTTCGCGGGGACAGAGAATGAACACTGAAGCTTTCTTT

j_gene: TRBJ1-1
d_gene: TRBD1
abundance: many
v_gene: TRBV5-1
len: 18
CDR3aa: CASSLQPGQGLLNTEAFF
CDR3nt: TGCGCCAGCAGCCTCCAACCGGGACAGGGACTTTTGAACACTGAAGCTTTCTTT

j_gene: TRBJ2-2
d_gene: NA
abundance: many
v_gene: TRBV25-1
len: 15
CDR3aa: CASSDPRGLPGELFF
CDR3nt: TGTGCCAGCAGTGACCCTAGGGGGTTACCCGGGGAGCTGTTTTTT

j_gene: TRBJ2-3
d_gene: NA
abundance: few
v_gene: TRBV2
len: 16
CDR3aa: CASSDGGRGPTDTQYF
CDR3nt: TGTGCCAGCAGTGATGGGGGCCGAGGACCCACAGATACGCAGTATTTT

j_gene: TRBJ2-1
d_gene: TRBD2
abundance: NA
v_gene: TRBV7-8
len: 13
CDR3aa: CASRRGGNNEQFF
CDR3nt: TGTGCCAGCAGAAGGGGAGGGAACAATGAGCAGTTCTTC

j_gene: TRBJ2-3
d_gene: NA
abundance: few
v_gene: TRBV12-3/TRBV12-4
len: 13
CDR3aa: CASSLTAKDTQYF
CDR3nt: TGTGCCAGCAGTTTGACTGCAAAAGATACGCAGTATTTT

j_gene: TRBJ1-6
d_gene: NA
abundance: few
v_gene: TRBV5-1
len: 13
CDR3aa: CASSLVRRSPLHF
CDR3nt: TGCGCCAGCAGCTTGGTTCGGCGGTCACCCCTCCACTTT

j_gene: TRBJ1-2
d_gene: NA
abundance: few
v_gene: TRBV2
len: 14
CDR3aa: CASSEYGGGGGYTF
CDR3nt: TGTGCCAGCAGTGAATATGGGGGCGGCGGAGGCTACACCTTC

j_gene: TRBJ2-6
d_gene: NA
abundance: NA
v_gene: TRBV7-9
len: 16
CDR3aa: CASSPTGASGANVLTF
CDR3nt: TGTGCCAGCAGCCCGACCGGGGCCTCTGGGGCCAACGTCCTGACTTTC

j_gene: TRBJ2-3
d_gene: TRBD2
abundance: few
v_gene: TRBV14
len: 16
CDR3aa: CASSQEVAGVTDTQYF
CDR3nt: TGTGCCAGCAGCCAAGAAGTAGCGGGGGTCACAGATACGCAGTATTTT

j_gene: TRBJ2-3
d_gene: TRBD2
abundance: few
v_gene: TRBV12-3/TRBV12-4
len: 14
CDR3aa: CASRLAGGTDTQYF
CDR3nt: TGTGCCAGCAGATTAGCGGGAGGCACAGATACGCAGTATTTT

j_gene: TRBJ2-1
d_gene: TRBD2
abundance: few
v_gene: TRBV10-3
len: 13
CDR3aa: CAIGRDYYNEQFF
CDR3nt: TGTGCCATCGGAAGGGACTACTACAATGAGCAGTTCTTC

j_gene: TRBJ2-5
d_gene: TRBD1
abundance: NA
v_gene: TRBV13
len: 15
CDR3aa: CASSFTGQGAETQYF
CDR3nt: TGTGCCAGCAGCTTTACCGGACAGGGTGCAGAGACCCAGTACTTC

j_gene: TRBJ2-3
d_gene: NA
abundance: many
v_gene: TRBV6-6
len: 14
CDR3aa: CASSRGFRTDTQYF
CDR3nt: TGTGCCAGCAGCCGCGGGTTCCGCACAGATACGCAGTATTTT

j_gene: TRBJ2-2
d_gene: TRBD1
abundance: few
v_gene: TRBV7-9
len: 16
CDR3aa: CASSSRDRQGTGELFF
CDR3nt: TGTGCCAGCAGCTCACGGGACAGGCAGGGAACCGGGGAGCTGTTTTTT

j_gene: TRBJ1-5
d_gene: TRBD1
abundance: NA
v_gene: TRBV19
len: 13
CDR3aa: CASSDRGHQPQHF
CDR3nt: TGTGCCAGTTCGGACAGGGGGCACCAGCCCCAGCATTTT

j_gene: TRBJ2-5
d_gene: NA
abundance: NA
v_gene: TRBV7-2
len: 14
CDR3aa: CASSLFRVQETQYF
CDR3nt: TGTGCCAGCAGCTTATTTAGGGTCCAAGAGACCCAGTACTTC

j_gene: TRBJ2-4
d_gene: NA
abundance: NA
v_gene: TRBV28
len: 12
CDR3aa: CASKDQTSIQYF
CDR3nt: TGTGCCAGCAAGGACCAGACTAGCATTCAGTACTTC

j_gene: TRBJ2-2
d_gene: NA
abundance: few
v_gene: TRBV18
len: 16
CDR3aa: CASSPQGFPSTGELFF
CDR3nt: TGTGCCAGCTCACCTCAGGGTTTCCCTTCCACCGGGGAGCTGTTTTTT

j_gene: TRBJ2-2
d_gene: NA
abundance: few
v_gene: TRBV6-1
len: 13
CDR3aa: CASSVASAGELFF
CDR3nt: TGTGCCAGCAGTGTAGCGTCGGCCGGGGAGCTGTTTTTT

j_gene: TRBJ2-2
d_gene: NA
abundance: NA
v_gene: TRBV20-1
len: 12
CDR3aa: CSASLTVGELFF
CDR3nt: TGCAGTGCTAGTTTAACAGTCGGGGAGCTGTTTTTT

j_gene: TRBJ2-2
d_gene: NA
abundance: NA
v_gene: TRBV27
len: 17
CDR3aa: CASSSRAPGQGSHELFF
CDR3nt: TGTGCCAGCAGTTCCCGGGCCCCCGGGCAGGGTTCCCATGAGCTGTTTTTT

j_gene: TRBJ2-1
d_gene: NA
abundance: many
v_gene: TRBV27
len: 13
CDR3aa: CAIGGRTYNEQFF
CDR3nt: TGTGCCATCGGAGGGCGGACCTACAATGAGCAGTTCTTC

j_gene: TRBJ2-2
d_gene: TRBD2
abundance: NA
v_gene: TRBV7-2
len: 16
CDR3aa: CASSRSLAGGSGELFF
CDR3nt: TGTGCCAGCAGCCGTTCATTAGCGGGAGGGTCCGGGGAGCTGTTTTTT

j_gene: TRBJ2-5
d_gene: NA
abundance: NA
v_gene: TRBV4-2
len: 13
CDR3aa: CASSQVAGETQYF
CDR3nt: TGTGCCAGCAGCCAAGTGGCCGGGGAGACCCAGTACTTC

j_gene: TRBJ2-3
d_gene: NA
abundance: NA
v_gene: TRBV30
len: 17
CDR3aa: CAWSSLQLPGYTDTQYF
CDR3nt: TGTGCCTGGAGTTCCCTTCAGCTCCCAGGGTACACAGATACGCAGTATTTT

j_gene: TRBJ2-3
d_gene: NA
abundance: many
v_gene: TRBV3-1
len: 12
CDR3aa: CASSQLTDTQYF
CDR3nt: TGTGCCAGCAGCCAGCTTACAGATACGCAGTATTTT

j_gene: TRBJ1-5
d_gene: NA
abundance: few
v_gene: TRBV3-1
len: 14
CDR3aa: CASSLSSGAQPQHF
CDR3nt: TGTGCCAGCAGCCTCTCTTCTGGGGCTCAGCCCCAGCATTTT

j_gene: TRBJ2-3
d_gene: TRBD1
abundance: NA
v_gene: TRBV6-6
len: 15
CDR3aa: CASSYPGQGADTQYF
CDR3nt: TGTGCCAGCAGTTACCCGGGACAGGGGGCGGATACGCAGTATTTT

j_gene: TRBJ2-2
d_gene: NA
abundance: NA
v_gene: TRBV25-1
len: 16
CDR3aa: CASSESLPAHTGELFF
CDR3nt: TGTGCCAGCAGTGAATCTCTGCCGGCCCACACCGGGGAGCTGTTTTTT

j_gene: TRBJ2-2
d_gene: NA
abundance: NA
v_gene: TRBV20-1
len: 11
CDR3aa: CSASTTGELFF
CDR3nt: TGCAGTGCTAGTACCACCGGGGAGCTGTTTTTT

j_gene: TRBJ1-1
d_gene: NA
abundance: few
v_gene: TRBV13
len: 16
CDR3aa: CASSLGTEKMNTEAFF
CDR3nt: TGTGCCAGCAGCTTAGGGACAGAAAAGATGAACACTGAAGCTTTCTTT

j_gene: TRBJ2-2
d_gene: NA
abundance: few
v_gene: TRBV27
len: 16
CDR3aa: CASSFYWQGGGGELFF
CDR3nt: TGTGCCAGCAGTTTTTATTGGCAGGGTGGAGGAGGGGAGCTGTTTTTT

j_gene: TRBJ2-3
d_gene: TRBD2
abundance: many
v_gene: TRBV7-9
len: 15
CDR3aa: CASSRSGRGTDTQYF
CDR3nt: TGTGCCAGCAGTCGTAGCGGGAGGGGCACAGATACGCAGTATTTT

j_gene: TRBJ2-1
d_gene: TRBD2
abundance: few
v_gene: TRBV20-1
len: 17
CDR3aa: CSANPGLAGLSYNEQFF
CDR3nt: TGCAGTGCCAACCCGGGACTAGCGGGTCTCTCCTACAATGAGCAGTTCTTC

j_gene: TRBJ2-7
d_gene: NA
abundance: NA
v_gene: TRBV28
len: 12
CDR3aa: CASRRRAYEQYF
CDR3nt: TGTGCCAGCAGGAGAAGAGCCTACGAGCAGTACTTC

j_gene: TRBJ1-3
d_gene: TRBD1
abundance: few
v_gene: TRBV18
len: 16
CDR3aa: CASSRGQGRTGNTIYF
CDR3nt: TGTGCCAGCTCCCGGGGACAGGGGAGAACCGGAAACACCATATATTTT

j_gene: TRBJ2-1
d_gene: TRBD2
abundance: few
v_gene: TRBV20-1
len: 14
CDR3aa: CSARGGTSVNEQFF
CDR3nt: TGCAGTGCTAGAGGGGGGACTAGCGTGAATGAGCAGTTCTTC

j_gene: TRBJ2-2
d_gene: NA
abundance: NA
v_gene: TRBV27
len: 16
CDR3aa: CASSLSYRVQAGELFF
CDR3nt: TGTGCCAGCAGTCTCAGTTACAGGGTTCAAGCCGGGGAGCTGTTTTTT

j_gene: TRBJ2-3
d_gene: TRBD2
abundance: few
v_gene: TRBV29-1
len: 17
CDR3aa: CSVVGAKSAGGTDTQYF
CDR3nt: TGCAGCGTTGTAGGGGCCAAATCGGCGGGAGGCACAGATACGCAGTATTTT

j_gene: TRBJ2-3
d_gene: TRBD2
abundance: NA
v_gene: TRBV20-1
len: 15
CDR3aa: CSARVTSGPTDTQYF
CDR3nt: TGCAGTGCTAGAGTAACTAGCGGGCCCACAGATACGCAGTATTTT

j_gene: TRBJ2-1
d_gene: TRBD2
abundance: NA
v_gene: TRBV29-1
len: 18
CDR3aa: CSTCGTSGSLCSYNEQFF
CDR3nt: TGCAGCACTTGTGGGACTAGCGGGAGTCTGTGCTCCTACAATGAGCAGTTCTTC

j_gene: TRBJ2-1
d_gene: TRBD2
abundance: NA
v_gene: TRBV7-2
len: 18
CDR3aa: CASSFRGLAGGLYNEQFF
CDR3nt: TGTGCCAGCAGCTTTCGGGGACTAGCGGGAGGGTTGTACAATGAGCAGTTCTTC

j_gene: TRBJ2-3
d_gene: TRBD2
abundance: many
v_gene: TRBV20-1
len: 14
CDR3aa: CSARVSGVTDTQYF
CDR3nt: TGCAGTGCTAGAGTTAGCGGGGTCACAGATACGCAGTATTTT

j_gene: TRBJ1-2
d_gene: NA
abundance: few
v_gene: TRBV20-1
len: 12
CDR3aa: CSAGTVNYGYTF
CDR3nt: TGCAGTGCTGGGACGGTTAACTATGGCTACACCTTC

j_gene: TRBJ2-4
d_gene: TRBD1
abundance: NA
v_gene: TRBV6-6
len: 13
CDR3aa: CASRDRAKNIQYF
CDR3nt: TGTGCCAGCCGGGACAGGGCCAAAAACATTCAGTACTTC

j_gene: TRBJ2-4
d_gene: NA
abundance: NA
v_gene: TRBV30
len: 15
CDR3aa: CAWSVRRGSKNIQYF
CDR3nt: TGTGCCTGGAGTGTGAGGCGAGGGTCCAAAAACATTCAGTACTTC

j_gene: TRBJ1-3
d_gene: TRBD1
abundance: many
v_gene: TRBV28
len: 14
CDR3aa: CASSVGTAGNTIYF
CDR3nt: TGTGCCAGCAGTGTCGGGACAGCTGGAAACACCATATATTTT